This T cell receptor beta chain was captured by sequencing in a study of cytomegalovirus exposure and HLA in healthy donors. The CDR3 runs to 18 residues. V was clipped by 0 bases and J by 3 bases, with 21 bases between them. Germline V gene data show CDR1 as SGHDT and CDR2 as YYEEEE. This clone turned up a few times. PCR was performed using 60 Vbeta and 13 Jbeta primers. TCRdb's table, derived via immunoSEQ multiplex PCR, lists solely in-frame clones and lacks some. The data contain around 140,000 clones, less than 80% of them singletons. This chain links TRBV5-6 with TRBJ2-5, with D possibly being TRBD2 (5 bases). The sequenced sample was PBMCs. The TCR comes from a middle-aged man in good health and CMV-seropositive. The DNA for the CDR3 is TGTGCCAGCAGCTTGGTATCTGTCGACTACACGATGAAAGAGACCCAGTACTTC. It is translated as CASSLVSVDYTMKETQYF.